Listed here are 25 T cell receptor beta chains from one sample, sequenced in a study of cytomegalovirus exposure and HLA in healthy donors. PCR was performed using 60 Vbeta and 13 Jbeta primers. Measured with immunoSEQ multiplex PCR; TCRdb has only the in-frame clones, and not every one. Of approximately 130,000 clones detected, more than 80% appear once; the ten largest clones hold about 1.8%. The sequencing input was PBMCs. These receptors all stem from a middle-aged man in good health and CMV-seronegative.

Note on this clone: Germline and junction disagree at one end, which may indicate a read error. The chain is built from TRBV5-1 and TRBJ2-6, with 8 positions matching TRBD2. Germline V gene sequence: CDR1 SGHRS, CDR2 YFSETQ. CDR3 length equals 14 residues. CDR3 sequence: CASSRDGGANGLTF. The CDR3 DNA reads TGCGCCAGCAGCAGGGACGGGGGGGCCAACGGCCTGACTTTC. Variable domain in full (rest from reference TRBV5-1 and TRBJ2-6): KAGVTQTPRYLIKTRGQQVTLSCSPISGHRSVSWYQQTPGQGLQFLFEYFSETQRNKGNFPGRFSGRQFSNSRSEMNVSTLELGDSALYLCASSRDGGANGLTFGAGSRLTVL.

The V gene is TRBV7-2, the J gene TRBJ1-2; tentatively, D is TRBD1 (6 bases). This CDR3 contains 13 residues. V lost 4 bases and J 3 bases, leaving 9 bases between the germline ends. CDR1 is SGHTA, CDR2 FQGNSA, per germline. The CDR3 protein is CASSSGTYYGYTF. Here the CDR3 DNA reads TGTGCCAGCAGCTCCGGGACATACTATGGCTACACCTTC. Full variable domain (missing parts from reference TRBV7-2 and TRBJ1-2): GAGVSQSPSNKVTEKGKDVELRCDPISGHTALYWYRQSLGQGLEFLIYFQGNSAPDKSGLPSDRFSAERTGGSVSTLTIQRTQQEDSAVYLCASSSGTYYGYTFGSGTRLTVV.

The gene calls are TRBV5-1 and TRBJ2-4; perhaps TRBD1 as D (6 bases). V gave up 0 bases and J gave up 12 bases, with 13 bases separating them. CDR1 is SGHRS, CDR2 YFSETQ, per germline. There are 13 residues in the CDR3. The DNA of the CDR3 is TGCGCCAGCAGCTTGGGCAACGCGGACAGTCAGTACTTC. Translated, it gives CASSLGNADSQYF.

Here the CDR3 DNA reads TGTGCCAGCAGCCCCGGGACTAGCGGGAGAGATGAGCAGTTCTTC. Translated, it gives CASSPGTSGRDEQFF. The V call is TRBV5-4, the J call TRBJ2-1, with TRBD2 identical over 14 bases. This CDR3 spans 15 amino acids. Germline V CDR1 and CDR2: SGHNT, YYREEE (reference sequence). With V trimmed by 4 bases and J by 8 bases, 5 bases remained unmatched.

V gene TRBV4-2 combines with J gene TRBJ2-7; 8 bases line up with TRBD2. In germline, CDR1 is LGHNA, CDR2 YNFKEQ. This CDR3 region has 15 residues. V was pared by 1 base and J by 3 bases, with 5 bases of the junction left unmatched. CDR3 residues: CASSQASGGLYEQYF. CDR3 DNA: TGTGCCAGCAGCCAAGCGAGCGGGGGTCTCTACGAGCAGTACTTC.

The sample holds one count of this clone. CDR3 DNA: TGTGCCAGCAGCTTGGGGGGGAGGGTCGGGGAGACCCAGTACTTC. The encoded protein is CASSLGGRVGETQYF. The gene calls are TRBV7-3 and TRBJ2-5, with 7 bases lining up with TRBD2. Germline-derived CDR1 and CDR2 are SGHTA and FQGTGA. The CDR3 spans 15 residues. V lost 3 bases and J lost 5; bases outside the gene matches: 9.

The genes are TRBV7-2 and TRBJ2-7, with 12 bases matching TRBD2. J gave up 5 bases and V 6 bases, and 5 bases lay outside the gene matches. Germline assignment: CDR1 SGHTA and CDR2 FQGNSA. This CDR3 has 14 residues. The CDR3 nucleotides are TGTGCCAGCAGTTTACTAGCGGGGGGCAACGAGCAGTACTTC. Translation: CASSLLAGGNEQYF. Looking up the rest from reference TRBV7-2 and TRBJ2-7 gives the full variable domain: GAGVSQSPSNKVTEKGKDVELRCDPISGHTALYWYRQSLGQGLEFLIYFQGNSAPDKSGLPSDRFSAERTGGSVSTLTIQRTQQEDSAVYLCASSLLAGGNEQYFGPGTRLTVT.

The chain's CDR3 is CASSDGSRYTF. The CDR3 bases are TGTGCCAGCAGCGATGGCTCGCGGTACACCTTC. The rearrangement links TRBV28 to TRBJ1-2; no clear D gene. The CDR3 totals 11 residues. Germline CDR1 and CDR2: MDHEN and SYDVKM. V was shortened by 6 bases and J by 11 bases, with 13 bases between the two germline ends.

The rearrangement links TRBV5-1 to TRBJ2-1, with D possibly TRBD2 on 5 matching bases. Deletions cut 4 bases from V and 7 bases from J, with 15 bases between. Germline CDR1 is SGHRS and CDR2 is YFSETQ. The CDR3 loop spans 14 amino acids. This CDR3 is CASSGGSPGNEQFF. CDR3 coding DNA: TGCGCCAGCAGCGGCGGGTCCCCGGGTAATGAGCAGTTCTTC.

V and J are TRBV4-2 and TRBJ2-2; maybe TRBD1 (7 bases). V dropped 2 bases and J dropped 7 bases, with 17 bases sitting between them. Germline V gene sequence: CDR1 LGHNA, CDR2 YNFKEQ. The CDR3 is 16 residues long. The CDR3 is CASSQLRLGGFGELFF. The CDR3, as DNA: TGTGCCAGCAGCCAACTCAGACTAGGGGGCTTCGGGGAGCTGTTTTTT.

The chain is built from TRBV27 and TRBJ2-2, with 10 bases fitting TRBD1. There are 16 residues in the CDR3. Trimming at V came to 5 bases and at J to 1 base, leaving 4 bases not matched to a gene. The germline V gene has CDR1 MNHEY and CDR2 SMNVEV (reference sequence). CDR3 DNA sequence: TGTGCCAGCAGTCCCGGGACAGGGGAGAACACCGGGGAGCTGTTTTTT. Its translation is CASSPGTGENTGELFF.

V is TRBV29-1 and J is TRBJ1-2; possible D gene TRBD1, 5 bases. The germline CDR1 and CDR2 sequences are SQVTM and ANQGSEA. Trimming shortened V by 6 bases and J by 8 bases, and 22 bases separated the two germline ends. CDR3 length equals 14 residues. The CDR3 region is CSVDPGGVISGYTF. In DNA form, the CDR3 reads TGCAGCGTAGATCCCGGGGGGGTCATAAGCGGCTACACCTTC.

The chain uses TRBV7-2 and TRBJ2-1, with TRBD2 matching 15 bases. CDR1 and CDR2 (germline): SGHTA, FQGNSA. Losses at the gene ends were 1 base for V and 5 bases for J; bases not matched to a gene: 6. This CDR3 spans 18 amino acids. CDR3: CASSLEGTSGRWNNEQFF. The CDR3, as DNA: TGTGCCAGCAGCTTAGAGGGGACTAGCGGGAGGTGGAACAATGAGCAGTTCTTC.

The rearrangement uses TRBV7-8 and TRBJ2-2, with no clear D. Trimming removed 2 bases at V and 0 bases at J, with 10 bases between. There are 16 residues in the CDR3. Germline V gene sequence: CDR1 SGHVS, CDR2 FQNEAQ. The CDR3 DNA sequence: TGTGCCAGCAGCTTATTTAATCGGGCGAACACCGGGGAGCTGTTTTTT. It translates to CASSLFNRANTGELFF.

The chain carries TRBV6-6 and TRBJ2-1, with 15 positions matching TRBD2. Germline loops: CDR1 MNHNY, CDR2 SVGAGI (reference sequence). This CDR3 has 15 residues. Trimming cost V 4 bases and J 10 bases; bases outside gene matches: 5. The CDR3 sequence is CASSSGLAGGGEQFF. The CDR3 DNA reads as TGTGCCAGCAGTTCGGGACTAGCGGGAGGAGGGGAGCAGTTCTTC.

The rearrangement uses TRBV7-6 and TRBJ1-3; no definite D call. The germline CDR1 and CDR2 sequences are SGHVS and FNYEAQ. This CDR3 comprises 15 residues. V was clipped by 6 bases and J by 2 bases, with 14 bases between them. CDR3 coding DNA: TGTGCCAGCAGATCAGAGGCGGGGACTGGAAACACCATATATTTT. It codes for CASRSEAGTGNTIYF.

The chain recombines TRBV2 with TRBJ1-6; 8 nucleotides agree with TRBD1. After removal of 3 bases from V and 8 bases from J, the junction contained 3 bases not matched to a gene. Germline V CDR1 and CDR2: SNHLY, FYNNEI. This CDR3 region has 14 residues. The CDR3 region is CASSERGQDSPLHF. CDR3 coding DNA: TGTGCCAGCAGTGAGCGGGGACAGGATTCACCCCTCCACTTT.

There are a few counts of this clone. The junction does not match germline at one end; this may be a read error. The chain couples TRBV9 to TRBJ2-6; D perhaps matches TRBD1 (5 bases). Germline CDR1 is SGDLS and CDR2 is YYNGEE. The CDR3 covers 16 residues. Here the CDR3 reads CASSVALGIGANGLTF. The DNA for the CDR3 is TGTGCCAGCAGCGTAGCTCTGGGGATTGGGGCCAACGGCCTGACTTTC.

The gene calls are TRBV4-3 and TRBJ1-2, with D possibly TRBD1 on 5 matching bases. Germline V lookup: CDR1 LGHNA, CDR2 YSLEER. Trimming pared 0 bases from V and 6 bases from J, leaving 14 bases between. CDR3 length: 15 amino acids. The CDR3 nucleotides read TGCGCCAGCAGCCAAGATCTCTCCGCCAGGGATGGCTACACCTTC. This encodes CASSQDLSARDGYTF.

This sequence joins TRBV12-1 and TRBJ1-1; no DNA check was done on the table's D call, TRBD1. TRBV12-1 is a pseudogene locus. There are 17 residues in the CDR3. The CDR3 region is CASRPGQFPFGNTEAFF. The CDR3 region has the DNA TGTGCCAGCAGACCAGGACAGTTTCCCTTTGGGAACACTGAAGCTTTCTTT.

This chain uses TRBV7-2 with TRBJ2-7; TRBD2 matches 8 bases. The junction had 4 bases not matched to a gene; V was cut back by 6 bases and J by 0 bases. Germline-derived CDR1 and CDR2 are SGHTA and FQGNSA. The CDR3 runs 14 residues. The CDR3: CASRTTSGSYEQYF. The CDR3 DNA is TGTGCCAGCAGGACCACTAGCGGCTCCTACGAGCAGTACTTC.

The V call is TRBV15, the J call TRBJ1-1; D not certain. CDR1 LNHNV and CDR2 YYDKDF come from the germline V gene (reference sequence). This CDR3 has 14 amino acids. Between the trimmed V and J ends, which lost 0 bases and 8 bases, there was a span of 13 bases. The CDR3 reads CATSRDLGNIEAFF. In DNA, the CDR3 is TGTGCCACCAGCAGAGATCTGGGCAATATCGAAGCTTTCTTT.

The chain combines TRBV5-1 with TRBJ1-4; 10 nucleotides agree with TRBD1. Trimming cost V 5 bases and J 8 bases; bases outside gene matches: 6. CDR1 is SGHRS, CDR2 YFSETQ, per germline. This CDR3 has 14 residues. The CDR3 loop reads CASSHGTGEEKLFF. The CDR3, as DNA: TGCGCCAGCAGTCACGGGACAGGGGAGGAAAAACTGTTTTTT. The whole variable domain, filled in from reference TRBV5-1 and TRBJ1-4, reads KAGVTQTPRYLIKTRGQQVTLSCSPISGHRSVSWYQQTPGQGLQFLFEYFSETQRNKGNFPGRFSGRQFSNSRSEMNVSTLELGDSALYLCASSHGTGEEKLFFGSGTQLSVL.

Only one count was recorded for this clone. The chain employs TRBV6-5 and TRBJ2-3, with 9 bases fitting TRBD2. The CDR3 is 13 amino acids. Germline-derived CDR1 and CDR2 are MNHEY and SVGAGI. V trimming: 2 bases; J trimming: 8 bases; junction bases outside the gene matches: 2. The DNA for the CDR3 is TGTGCCAGCAGTTACACACTAGCGGGTACGCAGTATTTT. This encodes CASSYTLAGTQYF.

This clone has a handful of counts. The chain links TRBV7-9 to TRBJ2-3; TRBD2 aligns across 11 bases. Unmatched junction bases numbered 10, after V lost 5 bases and J lost 3 bases. Per the germline V gene, CDR1 is SEHNR and CDR2 is FQNEAQ (reference sequence). This CDR3 is 17 amino acids long. The CDR3 reads CASSRYSGRADTDTQYF. The CDR3 nucleotides read TGTGCCAGCAGCCGTTATAGCGGGAGGGCCGATACAGATACGCAGTATTTT.